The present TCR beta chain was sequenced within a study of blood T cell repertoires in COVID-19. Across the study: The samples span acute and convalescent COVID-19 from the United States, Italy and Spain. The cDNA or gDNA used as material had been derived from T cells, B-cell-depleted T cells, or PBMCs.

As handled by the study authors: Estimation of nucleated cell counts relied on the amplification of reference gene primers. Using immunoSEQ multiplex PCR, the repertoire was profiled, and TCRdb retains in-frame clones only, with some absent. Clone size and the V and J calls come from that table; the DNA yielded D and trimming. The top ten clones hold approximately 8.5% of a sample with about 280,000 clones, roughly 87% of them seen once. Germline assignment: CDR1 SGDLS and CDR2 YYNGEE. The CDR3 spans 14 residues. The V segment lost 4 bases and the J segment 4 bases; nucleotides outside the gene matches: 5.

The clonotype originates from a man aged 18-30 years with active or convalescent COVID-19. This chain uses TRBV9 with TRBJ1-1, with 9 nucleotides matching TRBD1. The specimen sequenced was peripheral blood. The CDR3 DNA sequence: TGTGCCAGCAGCCCCCAGACAGGGGGCACTGAAGCTTTCTTT. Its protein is CASSPQTGGTEAFF.